Each of the 16 T cell receptor beta chains below was sequenced from the same sample in a study of T-cell reconstitution after alpha-beta-depleted transplantation in children. Preparation of the TCRbeta library used unique molecular identifiers. TCRdb ran MiXCR on the PCR reads and lists one entry per CDR3 protein. The sample consists of about 870,000 distinct CDR3 sequences, less than 20% of them appearing once. Material: PBMCs, mostly from graft donor cells, obtained 360 days after TCRalphabeta/CD19-depleted stem cell transplant. The origin of the receptors is a male patient between 10 and 17 years old who had a stem cell transplant for acute lymphoblastic leukemia, so the T cells may come from the graft donor.

The chain joins TRBV7-3 to TRBJ2-1; 9 bases are shared with TRBD1. Germline values: CDR1 SGHTA, CDR2 FQGTGA. The V gene end was trimmed by 5 bases and the J gene end by 8 bases; junction bases not matched to a gene: 13. The CDR3 runs to 16 residues. CDR3 DNA sequence: TGTGCCAGCAGCCCCCTAAGGGGACAGGGTTTCGATGAGCAGTTCTTC. It is translated as CASSPLRGQGFDEQFF.

This clonotype was counted only a few times. J is TRBJ2-7 and V is TRBV12-3 or TRBV12-4; D might be TRBD2 (5 bases). V was clipped by 0 bases and J by 2 bases, with 11 bases between them. The CDR3 extends over 15 amino acids. CDR3 sequence (DNA): TGTGCCAGCAGTTTAGCTCTGACTAATACCTACGAGCAGTACTTC. Its protein is CASSLALTNTYEQYF.

A few counts support this clonotype. The chain is built from TRBV7-8 and TRBJ1-1; 10 bases map to TRBD1. J gave up 0 bases and V 10 bases, and 8 bases lay outside the gene matches. This CDR3 contains 15 residues. Germline V gene lookup returns CDR1 SGHVS and CDR2 FQNEAQ. The DNA of the CDR3 is TGTGCCACCGGACAGGGGGTTGTTCTGAACACTGAAGCTTTCTTT. Protein sequence: CATGQGVVLNTEAFF.

This clonotype has a count of ten or more. This sequence joins TRBV5-1 and TRBJ2-1, with D maybe TRBD2 (6 bases). CDR1 and CDR2 (germline): SGHRS, YFSETQ. The CDR3 has 14 amino acids. V lost 4 bases, J lost 7 bases, and 15 bases lay in between. The CDR3 DNA reads as TGCGCCAGCAGCCCCAGGGACTCCCCTAATGAGCAGTTCTTC. Amino acid sequence: CASSPRDSPNEQFF.

J is TRBJ2-1 and V is TRBV19; D may be TRBD2 (6 bases). The CDR3 consists of 17 residues. Between the trimmed V and J ends, which lost 5 bases and 0 bases, there was a span of 17 bases. Germline V gives CDR1 LNHDA, CDR2 SQIVND (reference sequence). CDR3 sequence: CASSLHFRGISYNEQFF. CDR3 DNA sequence: TGTGCCAGTAGTCTCCATTTTCGGGGGATCTCCTACAATGAGCAGTTCTTC.

This clonotype was recorded only once. The chain has TRBV12-3 or TRBV12-4 and TRBJ2-5; no definite D call. This CDR3 comprises 14 residues. The ends were cut back, 1 base at V and 7 bases at J, with 13 bases in the middle. The CDR3 region is CASSLGVRLRTQYF. In DNA, the CDR3 is TGTGCCAGCAGTTTAGGTGTGAGGCTGAGGACCCAGTACTTC.

CDR3 coding DNA: TGTGCCAGCAGTTTAAACGGAATGAACACTGAAGCTTTCTTT. Its protein product is CASSLNGMNTEAFF. The gene calls are TRBV12-3 or TRBV12-4 and TRBJ1-1, with D unresolved. V lost 2 bases and J lost 0, with 7 bases in between. This CDR3 has 14 residues.

The chain recombines TRBV20-1 with TRBJ1-2; D unresolved. The length of the CDR3 is 12 residues. The V gene lost 3 bases and the J gene lost 4 bases, with 9 bases spanning the gap. Germline loops: CDR1 DFQATT, CDR2 SNEGSKA (reference sequence). The DNA for the CDR3 is TGCAGTGCTAGTCCGCAGAGCTATGGCTACACCTTC. This gives the protein CSASPQSYGYTF.

This clonotype was detected a few times. CDR3 sequence reads: CASSQEQVQMPRNEQFF. Here the CDR3 DNA reads TGCGCCAGCAGCCAAGAACAGGTCCAGATGCCGAGGAATGAGCAGTTCTTC. The rearrangement joins TRBV4-1 to TRBJ2-1; a weak D match, TRBD1 (5 bases). V gave up 0 bases and J gave up 7 bases, with 19 bases separating them. The CDR3 extends over 17 amino acids. Looked up from germline, CDR1 is MGHRA and CDR2 is YSYEKL.

This clonotype turned up a few times. V usage is TRBV25-1 and J usage is TRBJ1-4; the D is unclear. The ends were cut back, 0 bases at V and 5 bases at J, with 10 bases in the middle. This CDR3 comprises 15 residues. Germline-derived CDR1 and CDR2 are MGHDK and SYGVNS. CDR3 sequence: CASSEYAALNEKLFF. DNA for the CDR3: TGTGCCAGCAGTGAATACGCAGCCCTAAATGAAAAACTGTTTTTT.

This clonotype was recorded a few times. In DNA form, the CDR3 reads TGTGCCAGCAGCTTGGTGTGGGGCTCCAATGAGCAGTTCTTC. It is translated as CASSLVWGSNEQFF. V gene TRBV5-5 combines with J gene TRBJ2-1; D may be TRBD1 (5 bases). Germline lookup yields CDR1 SGHKS and CDR2 YYEKEE (reference sequence). V was pared by 0 bases and J by 6 bases, with 10 bases between. The CDR3 consists of 14 residues. The full variable domain, completed using reference TRBV5-5 and TRBJ2-1, is DAGVTQSPTHLIKTRGQQVTLRCSPISGHKSVSWYQQVLGQGPQFIFQYYEKEERGRGNFPDRFSARQFPNYSSELNVNALLLGDSALYLCASSLVWGSNEQFFGPGTRLTVL.

The chain recombines TRBV6-5 with TRBJ1-1, with 11 bases lining up with TRBD1. The germline gives CDR1 MNHEY, CDR2 SVGAGI. The CDR3 is 15 amino acids. J lost 3 bases, V lost 2 bases, and 2 bases had no gene match. The CDR3 nucleotides read TGTGCCAGCAGTTACGGGACAGGGGGACACACTGAAGCTTTCTTT. It codes for CASSYGTGGHTEAFF.

This chain links TRBV12-3 or TRBV12-4 with TRBJ2-3, with 8 nucleotides matching TRBD2. The CDR3 totals 17 residues. V shed 5 bases and J 2 bases; nucleotides not matched to a gene: 12. For the CDR3, the DNA is TGTGCCAGCAGTGCCTGGACTAGCCCTATGTTCACAGATACGCAGTATTTT. This codes for CASSAWTSPMFTDTQYF.

This clonotype was observed a few times. The rearrangement joins TRBV5-1 to TRBJ2-7; 7 bases line up with TRBD1. The V segment lost 0 bases and the J segment 5 bases; nucleotides outside the gene matches: 5. Germline values: CDR1 SGHRS, CDR2 YFSETQ. The length of the CDR3 is 14 residues. Here the CDR3 reads CASSLETGWNEQYF. In nucleotides, the CDR3 is TGCGCCAGCAGCTTGGAGACAGGGTGGAACGAGCAGTACTTC.

The CDR3 is CASSLIWPGWVNSPLHF. The CDR3 DNA is TGTGCCAGCAGCTTAATCTGGCCTGGGTGGGTTAATTCACCCCTCCACTTT. The gene calls are TRBV11-2 and TRBJ1-6; D ambiguous. The V end lost 2 bases, the J end lost 6 bases, and 17 bases lay between the germline ends. The germline CDR1 and CDR2 sequences are SGHAT and FQNNGV. The CDR3 loop spans 17 amino acids.

This clonotype was observed a few times. The gene calls are TRBV2 and TRBJ2-1; TRBD2 agrees at 7 bases. Germline V gene sequence: CDR1 SNHLY, CDR2 FYNNEI. With 11 bases clipped from V and 7 bases from J, the junction kept 14 bases outside the gene matches. The CDR3 is 14 residues long. The CDR3 loop reads CASGGRELLNEQFF. CDR3 nucleotide sequence: TGTGCCTCCGGTGGGCGGGAGCTTCTTAATGAGCAGTTCTTC.